The entry below gives a single T cell receptor beta chain sequence along with its context. The antigen remains undetermined. The sample is drawn from a study of shared clonotypes between healthy human individuals. About the research overall: Donors were two women and a few men aged 18 to 49.

Notes on the study in general: Naive subsets generally had larger estimated richness than memory subsets. How much donors shared clonotypes was expected to be affected by sequencing depth.

Germline V gives CDR1 KGHSH, CDR2 LQKENI. The CDR3 is made up of 16 amino acids. V trimming: 5 bases; J trimming: 12 bases; junction bases outside the gene matches: 18. Naive CD45RA+ and memory CD45RA-negative subsets were split from CD4+ cells. Profiled with immunoSEQ multiplex PCR; TCRdb holds only in-frame clones, not every one. The sample yields a few million clones, more than 80% seen once. This clonotype was obtained from a man aged 18-30 years in good health. Some clones in this sample may be carry-over from other donors' samples. This chain joins TRBV18 and TRBJ2-1, with 8 bases identical to TRBD1. The sample consisted of naive CD4+ T cells from PBMCs. Subset denoted: CD45RA+ positively selected. The CDR3 nucleotides are TGTGCCAGCTCAAAACCACCGATCGTTTCTGGACAGGGGCAGTTCTTC. Translated, it gives CASSKPPIVSGQGQFF.